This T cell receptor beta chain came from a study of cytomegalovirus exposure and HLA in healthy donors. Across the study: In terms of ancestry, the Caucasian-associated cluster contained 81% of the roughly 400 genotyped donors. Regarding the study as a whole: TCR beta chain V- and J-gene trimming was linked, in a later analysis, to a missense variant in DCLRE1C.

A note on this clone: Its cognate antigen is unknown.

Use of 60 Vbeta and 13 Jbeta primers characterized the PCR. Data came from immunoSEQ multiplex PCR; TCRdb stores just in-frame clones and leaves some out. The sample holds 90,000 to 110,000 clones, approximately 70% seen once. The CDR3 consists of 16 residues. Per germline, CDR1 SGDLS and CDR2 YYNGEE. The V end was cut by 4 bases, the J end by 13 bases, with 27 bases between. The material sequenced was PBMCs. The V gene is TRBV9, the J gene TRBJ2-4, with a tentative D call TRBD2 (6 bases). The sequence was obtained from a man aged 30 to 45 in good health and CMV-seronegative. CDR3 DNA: TGTGCCAGCAGCTCCCATTCAGGCGGGGACGGGGAAAGGCAGTACTTC. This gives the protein CASSSHSGGDGERQYF.